This T cell receptor (beta chain) was found in a study of identical twins. Findings and limits, study-wide: Models underestimated TCR alpha sharing (out-of-frame) in monozygotic twins. A lower insertion count was a feature of abundant cord blood beta clonotypes, with no such feature in memory repertoires.

Comment on this clonotype: Its antigen remains unknown.

From germline, CDR1 is LGHNA and CDR2 YNFKEQ. The V and J ends lost 3 bases and 4 bases respectively, with 14 bases between them. The CDR3 is 15 residues long. Unique molecular identifiers were present on the cDNA, which also gained a universal primer site by template switching. TCRdb analysed the 5' RACE reads with MiXCR anew, one entry per CDR3 protein. The repertoire consists of 650,000 to 800,000 distinct CDR3 sequences, with 8.5% to 9.5% occurring once and the leading ten covering roughly 0.9%. Healthy Caucasian individuals made up all the donors. These data are also associated with another study on yellow fever vaccine responses in identical twins.

The rearrangement links TRBV4-2 to TRBJ2-3, with TRBD2 as a possible D gene (6 bases). The material sequenced was PBMCs. The clonotype originates from a woman under 30 in good health. DNA of the CDR3: TGTGCCAGCAGCCATACCGCGACTAGTCCAGATACGCAGTATTTT. Translated: CASSHTATSPDTQYF.